This T cell receptor beta chain is from a study of blood T cell repertoires in COVID-19. About the research overall: The origin of the acute and convalescent COVID-19 samples was the United States, Italy and Spain.

This clone was seen only a few times. Sequenced by immunoSEQ multiplex PCR; TCRdb stores in-frame clones only, minus some. Here the sample spans fewer than 250,000 clones, around nine tenths being singletons. CDR3 length: 16 residues. Losses at the gene ends were 0 bases for V and 3 bases for J; bases not matched to a gene: 6. Germline V CDR1 and CDR2: SEHNR, FQNEAQ (reference sequence). The TCR sequence derives from a woman aged 55-69 years with acute or convalescent COVID-19. The chain uses TRBV7-9 and TRBJ2-7; 9 bases map to TRBD1. The sequencing input was peripheral blood. This chain's CDR3 is CASSLAGGTGHYEQYF. CDR3 bases: TGTGCCAGCAGCTTAGCGGGCGGGACAGGGCACTACGAGCAGTACTTC.